This T cell receptor (beta chain) derives from a study of a mutant IDH1 vaccine in newly diagnosed glioma. As for this clone: What it binds is not known.

Time point of the sample: week 47, end of study. Doses of 300 ug of mutant IDH1 20-mer peptide were given with topical imiquimod. Assay used: immunoSEQ multiplex PCR; TCRdb lists only in-frame clones, some missing. The sample records under 60,000 clones, 60% to 85% being singletons. This specimen was PBMCs, taken from a glioma patient whose treatment included an IDH1 peptide vaccine. The TCR comes from a woman in her thirties or forties with glioma. Some clones in this sample may be carry-over from other donors' samples.

The CDR3 DNA reads as TGTGCCAGCAGCTCACAACAGGGGTTCTACTATGGCTACACCTTC. As protein: CASSSQQGFYYGYTF. The V call is TRBV14, the J call TRBJ1-2; TRBD1 aligns across 7 bases. V dropped 5 bases and J dropped 3; count of bases not matched to a gene: 9. CDR3 length: 15 amino acids. Germline CDR1 is SGHDN and CDR2 is FVKESK.